The 17 T cell receptor beta chains presented below share a single source sample, sequenced in a study of cytomegalovirus exposure and HLA in healthy donors. The PCR used 60 Vbeta and 13 Jbeta primers. Produced via immunoSEQ multiplex PCR; TCRdb's table is partial and in-frame only. In all, the sample yields approximately 110,000 clones. Sequenced input: PBMCs. The receptors here all came from a man between 18 and 29 years old in good health and CMV-seronegative.

This chain joins TRBV5-1 and TRBJ1-1; weak D call: TRBD1 (5 bases). The germline V and J ends were trimmed by 0 bases and 6 bases, with 9 bases remaining between them. This CDR3 has 13 amino acids. Looked up from germline, CDR1 is SGHRS and CDR2 is YFSETQ. The CDR3: CASSLGRDSEAFF. The CDR3 DNA follows: TGCGCCAGCAGCTTGGGTCGGGACTCTGAAGCTTTCTTT.

The J gene is TRBJ1-6, the V gene TRBV25-1; D call uncertain. The CDR3 has 12 amino acids. Trimming left V 6 bases short and J 8 bases short, with 8 bases between. Germline V gives CDR1 MGHDK, CDR2 SYGVNS. The CDR3 region has the DNA TGTGCCAGCAGACCTCAGGATTCACCCCTCCACTTT. Its translation: CASRPQDSPLHF.

The chain combines TRBV5-1 with TRBJ2-5; TRBD1 is a possible D gene (6 bases). TRBJ2-7 explains the end of the DNA better; the J call may be wrong. The germline gives CDR1 SGHRS, CDR2 YFSETQ. The CDR3 is 13 amino acids. The DNA for the CDR3 is TGCGCCAGCAGCTTGACAGGGCCCTACGAGCAGTACTTC. Amino acids: CASSLTGPYEQYF.

This chain uses TRBV6-5 with TRBJ2-3; the D gene is possibly TRBD1 (6 bases). Germline V gives CDR1 MNHEY, CDR2 SVGAGI. The CDR3 is 14 residues long. V was trimmed by 5 bases and J by 2 bases, leaving 11 bases between them. CDR3 DNA sequence: TGTGCCAGCAGTCTCAGGACAGCCACAGATACGCAGTATTTT. Translated: CASSLRTATDTQYF.

This chain joins TRBV9 and TRBJ2-7; TRBD2 agrees at 7 bases. CDR1 and CDR2 from the germline V gene are SGDLS and YYNGEE. The CDR3 is 15 amino acids. V was clipped by 3 bases and J by 5 bases; unmatched bases: 11. CDR3 amino acids: CASSAGGGRVDEQYF. Written as DNA, the CDR3 is TGTGCCAGCAGCGCTGGGGGAGGGAGAGTCGACGAGCAGTACTTC.

The chain is built from TRBV29-1 and TRBJ2-5; TRBD1 aligns across 8 bases. The J segment lost 4 bases and the V segment lost 8 bases, leaving 9 bases of the junction unmatched. Germline CDR1 SQVTM, CDR2 ANQGSEA. CDR3 length equals 13 residues. The CDR3 reads CSFRSGGIETQYF. The CDR3 DNA reads TGCAGCTTTCGATCAGGGGGCATAGAGACCCAGTACTTC. The entire variable domain, with the rest obtained from reference TRBV29-1 and TRBJ2-5, is as follows: SAVISQKPSRDICQRGTSLTIQCQVDSQVTMMFWYRQQPGQSLTLIATANQGSEATYESGFVIDKFPISRPNLTFSTLTVSNMSPEDSSIYLCSFRSGGIETQYFGPGTRLLVL.

V gene TRBV15 combines with J gene TRBJ1-2; D is unresolved. V was trimmed by 1 base and J by 1 base, leaving 7 bases between them. CDR3 length equals 14 residues. CDR1 and CDR2 (germline): LNHNV, YYDKDF (reference sequence). CDR3 sequence reads: CATSRAQYNYGYTF. The CDR3 nucleotides are TGTGCCACCAGCAGAGCACAGTATAACTATGGCTACACCTTC.

This chain joins TRBV7-9 and TRBJ1-6; no clear D gene. The CDR3 consists of 11 residues. Germline V gene lookup returns CDR1 SEHNR and CDR2 FQNEAQ (reference sequence). The V and J ends lost 3 bases and 13 bases respectively, with 7 bases between them. The CDR3 protein is CASSFRGPLHF. The DNA for the CDR3 is TGTGCCAGCAGCTTTCGCGGGCCCCTCCACTTT.

In the case of this clone: One end of the junction is discordant with germline, which a read error may explain. Other DNA sequences in the sample encode the same CDR3. The CDR3 is CASSEAGDRDAQYF. CDR3 coding DNA: TGTGCCAGCAGCGAAGCAGGCGACAGGGACGCGCAGTACTTC. This chain joins TRBV6-1 and TRBJ2-7, with 7 bases lining up with TRBD1. This CDR3 has 14 residues. Germline CDR1 is MNHNS and CDR2 is SASEGT.

The J gene is TRBJ2-2, the V gene TRBV5-6; 7 nucleotides match TRBD2. With 2 bases clipped from V and 5 bases from J, the junction kept 9 bases outside the gene matches. The germline V gene has CDR1 SGHDT and CDR2 YYEEEE. The length of the CDR3 is 16 residues. The chain's CDR3 is CASSLDAGVGTGELFF. DNA of the CDR3: TGTGCCAGCAGCTTAGACGCGGGAGTGGGGACCGGGGAGCTGTTTTTT.

This chain connects TRBV30 to TRBJ1-1; D possibly corresponds to TRBD1 (5 bases). Germline assignment: CDR1 GTSNPN and CDR2 SVGIG (reference sequence). The CDR3 is made up of 11 amino acids. Trimming shortened V by 4 bases and J by 6 bases, and 9 bases separated the two germline ends. The CDR3 reads CAWTVGAEAFF. The CDR3 nucleotides are TGTGCCTGGACGGTAGGGGCTGAAGCTTTCTTT.

CDR3 in DNA: TGTGCCAGCAGCTTACGCGGAATCTCTGGAAACACCATATATTTT. It specifies CASSLRGISGNTIYF. The chain couples TRBV13 to TRBJ1-3; the D is unclear. The CDR3 has 15 amino acids. With 2 bases removed from V and 0 bases from J, the gap between germline ends came to 8 bases. The germline V gene has CDR1 PRHDT and CDR2 FYEKMQ (reference sequence).

V gene TRBV9 combines with J gene TRBJ1-1, with D uncertain. The V end lost 0 bases, the J end lost 5 bases, and 23 bases lay between the germline ends. There are 18 residues in the CDR3. Germline assignment: CDR1 SGDLS and CDR2 YYNGEE. CDR3 protein: CASSVDLPEDGRTTEAFF. CDR3 nucleotides: TGTGCCAGCAGCGTAGACCTCCCGGAGGACGGCCGAACGACTGAAGCTTTCTTT.

The J gene is TRBJ1-5, the V gene TRBV7-2; tentative D call: TRBD1 (6 bases). The CDR3 contains 14 residues. Deletions cut 5 bases from V and 2 bases from J, with 10 bases between. Germline V gene data show CDR1 as SGHTA and CDR2 as FQGNSA. CDR3 sequence (DNA): TGTGCCAGCAGCCATCGACAGGGCAATCAGCCCCAGCATTTT. As protein: CASSHRQGNQPQHF.

The V and J genes are TRBV7-9 and TRBJ1-5, with a possible D match to TRBD1 (6 bases). The CDR3 consists of 17 residues. Germline values: CDR1 SEHNR, CDR2 FQNEAQ (reference sequence). The V gene lost 1 base and the J gene lost 0 bases, with 13 bases spanning the gap. CDR3 nucleotides: TGTGCCAGCAGCTTAGGGCTTCCCAGGGGTAGCAATCAGCCCCAGCATTTT. Translating gives CASSLGLPRGSNQPQHF.

This chain uses TRBV19 with TRBJ2-7, with D perhaps matching TRBD2 (6 bases). The V end was cut by 4 bases, the J end by 4 bases, with 14 bases between. The CDR3 is 14 amino acids. CDR1 is LNHDA, CDR2 SQIVND, per germline (reference sequence). CDR3 in DNA: TGTGCCAGTAGTAGGGGTGGACGGGGGTACGAGCAGTACTTC. This codes for CASSRGGRGYEQYF.

J is TRBJ1-1 and V is TRBV5-1, with a weak D call TRBD1 (5 bases). The CDR3 has 14 amino acids. The V gene lost 0 bases and the J gene lost 4 bases, with 10 bases spanning the gap. Germline-derived CDR1 and CDR2 are SGHRS and YFSETQ. The CDR3 sequence: CASSLGSGFTEAFF. CDR3 nucleotide sequence: TGCGCCAGCAGCTTGGGATCAGGGTTCACTGAAGCTTTCTTT.